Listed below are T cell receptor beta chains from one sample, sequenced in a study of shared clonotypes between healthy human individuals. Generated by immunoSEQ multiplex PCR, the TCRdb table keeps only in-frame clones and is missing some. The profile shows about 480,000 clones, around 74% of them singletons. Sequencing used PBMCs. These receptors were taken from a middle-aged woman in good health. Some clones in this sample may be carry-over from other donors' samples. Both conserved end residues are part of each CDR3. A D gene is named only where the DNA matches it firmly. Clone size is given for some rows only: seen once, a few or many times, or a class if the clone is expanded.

cdr3_nt: TGTGCCAGCAGCTTACGACCTGGGACTAGCGGAATCGTGGATGAGCAGTTCTTC
cdr3_aa: CASSLRPGTSGIVDEQFF
clone_size: .
j_call: TRBJ2-1
d_call: TRBD2
v_call: TRBV7-8

cdr3_nt: TGTGCCAGCAGTGAAACAGCCAGGGGCAATCAGCCCCAGCATTTT
cdr3_aa: CASSETARGNQPQHF
clone_size: .
j_call: TRBJ1-5
d_call: .
v_call: TRBV2

cdr3_nt: TGTGCCACCAGCAGAGCAAGGACCGCAGGCGAGCAGTACTTC
cdr3_aa: CATSRARTAGEQYF
clone_size: once
j_call: TRBJ2-7
d_call: .
v_call: TRBV15

cdr3_nt: TGTGCCAGCAGTTATTTGGGACAGGGATTATATAGCAATCAGCCCCAGCATTTT
cdr3_aa: CASSYLGQGLYSNQPQHF
clone_size: .
j_call: TRBJ1-5
d_call: TRBD1
v_call: TRBV5-8

cdr3_nt: TGCAGCGTTGAAGGGACTAGCGGGAGAGCCTCCTACGAGCAGTACTTC
cdr3_aa: CSVEGTSGRASYEQYF
clone_size: .
j_call: TRBJ2-7
d_call: TRBD2
v_call: TRBV29-1

cdr3_nt: TGCGCCAGCAGCTCGGAACGGGGGGGCCCCTACGAGCAGTACTTC
cdr3_aa: CASSSERGGPYEQYF
clone_size: few
j_call: TRBJ2-7
d_call: TRBD2
v_call: TRBV5-1

cdr3_nt: TGTGCCAGCAGTGTACTAGCGTCGAATGAGCAGTTCTTC
cdr3_aa: CASSVLASNEQFF
clone_size: few
j_call: TRBJ2-1
d_call: TRBD2
v_call: TRBV2

cdr3_nt: TGCAGCGTCGTCAGGGAGAGGCGATTCACAGATACGCAGTATTTT
cdr3_aa: CSVVRERRFTDTQYF
clone_size: few
j_call: TRBJ2-3
d_call: .
v_call: TRBV29-1

cdr3_nt: TGTGCCTGGGGCCCCGGGCTAGCGGGATCAGAGACCCAGTACTTC
cdr3_aa: CAWGPGLAGSETQYF
clone_size: .
j_call: TRBJ2-5
d_call: TRBD2
v_call: TRBV30

cdr3_nt: TGCGCCAGCAGCTTGGGACGGAGCCCGGGGATAAGCACAGATACGCAGTATTTT
cdr3_aa: CASSLGRSPGISTDTQYF
clone_size: .
j_call: TRBJ2-3
d_call: .
v_call: TRBV5-1

cdr3_nt: TGTGCCAGCAGCTTTTCGCGGCCGGGGTACGAGCAGTACTTC
cdr3_aa: CASSFSRPGYEQYF
clone_size: .
j_call: TRBJ2-7
d_call: .
v_call: TRBV11-2